The clone carrying this TCR beta chain was recorded at least ten times. The data derive from a study of early T cells in non-severe SARS-CoV-2 infection. Study background: Chains from this unsorted whole-blood bulk RNA could not be paired.

Via MiXCR, TCRdb re-called the 5' RACE reads, giving one row per CDR3 protein. The data contain 46,000 or so distinct CDR3 sequences, 4% of them singletons. The germline V gene has CDR1 MNHEY and CDR2 SVGAGI. This CDR3 has 16 residues. The ends were cut back, 5 bases at V and 2 bases at J, with 13 bases in the middle. J is TRBJ1-6 and V is TRBV6-5; D might be TRBD1 (5 bases). Sequenced sample: whole blood. The source of this sequence is an adult who was a healthcare worker with PCR-confirmed SARS-CoV-2 infection or an uninfected control (not recorded which). CDR3: CASSTTGTAYNSPLHF. CDR3 sequence (DNA): TGTGCCAGCAGTACAACCGGGACGGCCTATAATTCACCCCTCCACTTT.